This T cell receptor (beta chain) was retrieved from a study of blood T cell repertoires in COVID-19. Study as a whole: Acute and convalescent COVID-19 specimens originated in the United States, Italy and Spain. The analysed material was cDNA or gDNA that came from T cells, B-cell-depleted T cells, or PBMCs.

The authors' processing: Amplification of reference gene primers was used by the study to estimate nucleated cell counts. This table comes from immunoSEQ multiplex PCR, and its TCRdb copy is limited to in-frame clones, with some not included. D and trimming come from the DNA, and the V and J calls and clone size come from that table. The sample consists of about 46,000 clones, approximately 88% of them appearing once. The germline gives CDR1 DFQATT, CDR2 SNEGSKA (reference sequence). The V gene end was trimmed by 3 bases and the J gene end by 3 bases; junction bases not matched to a gene: 5. The CDR3 has 13 amino acids.

Sequenced: peripheral blood. The clonotype comes from a middle-aged man with acute or convalescent COVID-19. The chain is built from TRBV20-1 and TRBJ2-7, with TRBD2 identical over 7 bases. The CDR3 loop reads CSASLAAFYEQYF. The CDR3 bases are TGCAGTGCTAGTCTAGCGGCCTTCTACGAGCAGTACTTC.